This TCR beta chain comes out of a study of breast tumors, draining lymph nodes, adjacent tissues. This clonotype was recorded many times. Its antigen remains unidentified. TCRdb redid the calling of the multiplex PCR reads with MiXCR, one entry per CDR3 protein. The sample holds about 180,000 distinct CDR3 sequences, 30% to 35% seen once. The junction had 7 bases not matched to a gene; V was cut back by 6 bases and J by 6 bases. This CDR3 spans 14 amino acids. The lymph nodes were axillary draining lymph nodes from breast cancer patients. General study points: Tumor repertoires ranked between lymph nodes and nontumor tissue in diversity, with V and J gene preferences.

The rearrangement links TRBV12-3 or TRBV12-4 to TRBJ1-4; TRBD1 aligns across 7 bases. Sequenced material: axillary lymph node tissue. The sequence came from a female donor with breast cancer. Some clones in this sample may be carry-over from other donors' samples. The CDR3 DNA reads TGTGCCAGCAGCCAAGGGGGCTCTCATGAAAAACTGTTTTTT. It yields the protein CASSQGGSHEKLFF.